The 24 T cell receptor beta chains below all came from one sample that was sequenced in a study of shared clonotypes between healthy human individuals. Libraries were prepared by immunoSEQ multiplex PCR; TCRdb keeps only in-frame clonotypes and omits some of them. The sample lists 550,000 to 700,000 clones; around 73% were seen once. The specimen was memory CD4+ T cells sorted from blood. Indicated subset: CD45RA-negative fraction. The receptor set was obtained from a woman in her 30s in good health.

This clone was counted ten times or more. The chain employs TRBV28 and TRBJ2-5; 7 bases map to TRBD2. The J segment lost 9 bases and the V segment lost 2 bases, leaving 15 bases of the junction unmatched. Germline lookup yields CDR1 MDHEN and CDR2 SYDVKM. The CDR3 length is 16 residues. The CDR3 spells CASSLGRGTAAGAQYF. CDR3 DNA sequence: TGTGCCAGCAGTTTAGGACGGGGGACGGCCGCGGGGGCCCAGTACTTC.

To note about this clone: The same CDR3 arises from other DNA sequences in this sample as well. The J gene is TRBJ1-2, the V gene TRBV6-5; D uncertain. With 0 bases removed from V and 4 bases from J, the gap between germline ends came to 6 bases. CDR3 length equals 13 residues. Germline V lookup: CDR1 MNHEY, CDR2 SVGAGI. The CDR3 sequence: CASSYSDGYGYTF. CDR3 nucleotides: TGTGCCAGCAGTTACTCGGATGGCTATGGCTACACCTTC.

This rearrangement joins TRBV11-2 to TRBJ2-3; possibly TRBD1 for D (6 bases). The CDR3 is made up of 16 amino acids. V dropped 5 bases and J dropped 2 bases, with 17 bases sitting between them. In germline, CDR1 is SGHAT, CDR2 FQNNGV. DNA of the CDR3: TGTGCCAGCAGCCTCGGCCGGGACATATCCACAGATACGCAGTATTTT. Amino acids: CASSLGRDISTDTQYF. The entire variable domain, with the rest obtained from reference TRBV11-2 and TRBJ2-3, is as follows: EAGVAQSPRYKIIEKRQSVAFWCNPISGHATLYWYQQILGQGPKLLIQFQNNGVVDDSQLPKDRFSAERLKGVDSTLKIQPAKLEDSAVYLCASSLGRDISTDTQYFGPGTRLTVL.

This clone has just one count. V is TRBV7-2 and J is TRBJ1-2, with TRBD1 identical over 7 bases. The CDR3 loop spans 16 amino acids. The J segment lost 7 bases and the V segment lost 5 bases, leaving 16 bases of the junction unmatched. Germline loops: CDR1 SGHTA, CDR2 FQGNSA. The CDR3 sequence: CASSLMGTELRGGYTF. CDR3 DNA: TGTGCCAGCAGCCTAATGGGGACAGAGCTCCGGGGTGGCTACACCTTC.

This chain joins TRBV27 and TRBJ2-1; D remains unclear. V was clipped by 10 bases and J by 4 bases, with 20 bases between them. In germline, CDR1 is MNHEY, CDR2 SMNVEV (reference sequence). The CDR3 spans 15 residues. CDR3: CATQQRPDTYNEQFF. The CDR3 nucleotides are TGTGCCACCCAGCAGAGGCCCGACACTTACAATGAGCAGTTCTTC.

This clone was observed a few times. This sequence joins TRBV2 and TRBJ2-1, with TRBD1 identical over 9 bases. With V trimmed by 5 bases and J by 3 bases, 5 bases remained unmatched. The length of the CDR3 is 15 residues. Germline V gene data show CDR1 as SNHLY and CDR2 as FYNNEI. CDR3 loop: CASSQVTGGYNEQFF. For the CDR3, the DNA is TGTGCCAGCAGTCAAGTGACAGGGGGCTACAATGAGCAGTTCTTC.

This clone was counted a few times. This sequence joins TRBV19 and TRBJ2-7; 7 positions match TRBD1. The junction had 2 bases not matched to a gene; V was cut back by 5 bases and J by 4 bases. Germline-derived CDR1 and CDR2 are LNHDA and SQIVND (reference sequence). This CDR3 spans 12 amino acids. Here the CDR3 DNA reads TGTGCCAGTAGTGACAGGGATTACGAGCAGTACTTC. This gives the protein CASSDRDYEQYF.

This clone has ten or more counts. This chain joins TRBV5-1 and TRBJ2-3; the match to TRBD2 covers 9 bases. The CDR3 extends over 16 amino acids. The ends lost 0 bases at V and 4 bases at J; junction bases unmatched: 6. The germline V gene has CDR1 SGHRS and CDR2 YFSETQ. In nucleotides, the CDR3 is TGCGCCAGCAGCTTGGGGGCTAGCGGGGATCCAGATACGCAGTATTTT. Translation: CASSLGASGDPDTQYF.

The J gene is TRBJ2-1, the V gene TRBV19, with D possibly being TRBD1 or TRBD2 (6 bases each). The CDR3 extends over 13 amino acids. Trimming stripped 1 base from V and 8 bases from J, with 9 bases between. The V gene's germline CDR1 is LNHDA and CDR2 SQIVND (reference sequence). The CDR3 loop reads CASSIAGGDEQFF. CDR3 DNA: TGTGCCAGTAGTATAGCCGGGGGCGATGAGCAGTTCTTC.

The rearrangement joins TRBV7-2 to TRBJ2-3, with 9 bases that match TRBD1. This CDR3 is 18 amino acids long. Germline V gene lookup returns CDR1 SGHTA and CDR2 FQGNSA. The junction had 13 bases not matched to a gene; V was cut back by 2 bases and J by 4 bases. The CDR3 is CASSLKGWTGVGPDTQYF. The CDR3 bases are TGTGCCAGCAGCTTAAAAGGGTGGACAGGGGTGGGGCCAGATACGCAGTATTTT.

In this sample, this clone turned up once. The chain is built from TRBV2 and TRBJ2-2; tentative D call: TRBD2 (5 bases). The CDR3 runs 14 residues. V was clipped by 8 bases and J by 4 bases, with 14 bases between them. Germline CDR1 reads SNHLY; CDR2 reads FYNNEI. CDR3 loop: CASRLSGSTGELFF. The CDR3 coding sequence is TGTGCCAGCCGTCTGAGTGGGAGCACCGGGGAGCTGTTTTTT.

The V and J genes are TRBV30 and TRBJ2-2, with TRBD2 matching over 10 bases. The germline V gene encodes CDR1 GTSNPN and CDR2 SVGIG (reference sequence). After removal of 0 bases from V and 7 bases from J, the junction contained 11 bases not matched to a gene. This CDR3 is 17 amino acids long. CDR3 residues: CAWSVWLAGVVGGELFF. DNA for the CDR3: TGTGCCTGGAGTGTATGGCTAGCGGGAGTCGTAGGCGGGGAGCTGTTTTTT.

This chain joins TRBV6-6 and TRBJ1-5; TRBD1 aligns across 9 bases. This CDR3 region has 16 residues. Germline V lookup: CDR1 MNHNY, CDR2 SVGAGI (reference sequence). Trimming at V came to 4 bases and at J to 6 bases, leaving 10 bases not matched to a gene. The CDR3 spells CASSSTTGGLGQPQHF. The CDR3 DNA reads as TGTGCCAGCAGTTCAACGACAGGGGGGCTTGGTCAGCCCCAGCATTTT.

The CDR3 is CASSPNREETQYF. CDR3 nucleotides: TGTGCCAGCAGCCCTAATAGAGAAGAGACCCAGTACTTC. J is TRBJ2-5 and V is TRBV7-6; D call uncertain. V lost 5 bases and J 3 bases, leaving 10 bases between the germline ends. The CDR3 extends over 13 amino acids. Looked up from germline, CDR1 is SGHVS and CDR2 is FNYEAQ. The full variable domain, its missing parts supplied by reference TRBV7-6 and TRBJ2-5, is GAGVSQSPRYKVTKRGQDVALRCDPISGHVSLYWYRQALGQGPEFLTYFNYEAQQDKSGLPNDRFSAERPEGSISTLTIQRTEQRDSAMYRCASSPNREETQYFGPGTRLLVL.

In this sample, this clone turned up a few times. This chain joins TRBV6-1 and TRBJ2-3, with D possibly TRBD1 on 6 matching bases. CDR3 size: 15 residues. The germline V and J ends were trimmed by 2 bases and 3 bases, with 12 bases remaining between them. CDR1 and CDR2 (germline): MNHNS, SASEGT. DNA for the CDR3: TGTGCCAGCAGTGAAAACAGGGTTTCAACAGATACGCAGTATTTT. Translating it yields CASSENRVSTDTQYF.

The J gene is TRBJ2-2, the V gene TRBV2, with D maybe TRBD1 (6 bases). Between the trimmed V and J ends, which lost 5 bases and 0 bases, there was a span of 13 bases. Germline values: CDR1 SNHLY, CDR2 FYNNEI. CDR3 size: 16 residues. The CDR3 here is CASSRTVIANTGELFF. DNA for the CDR3: TGTGCCAGCAGTAGGACAGTAATCGCGAACACCGGGGAGCTGTTTTTT.

The chain recombines TRBV7-9 with TRBJ2-2, with 9 bases aligning to TRBD2. This CDR3 is 14 amino acids long. Germline V gene lookup returns CDR1 SEHNR and CDR2 FQNEAQ (reference sequence). V trimming: 5 bases; J trimming: 5 bases; junction bases outside the gene matches: 3. The CDR3 is CASSLSGSTGELFF. DNA for the CDR3: TGTGCCAGCAGCCTTAGCGGGAGTACCGGGGAGCTGTTTTTT.

The chain carries TRBV6-6 and TRBJ1-5; D might be TRBD1 (6 bases). V shed 5 bases and J shed 5 bases, with 19 bases lying between them. The CDR3 totals 16 residues. The germline gives CDR1 MNHNY, CDR2 SVGAGI (reference sequence). This chain's CDR3 is CASSPFAGQMDQPQHF. CDR3 in DNA: TGTGCCAGCAGTCCCTTCGCTGGACAGATGGATCAGCCCCAGCATTTT.

The rearrangement uses TRBV5-1 and TRBJ2-1, with a weak D call TRBD1 (5 bases). This CDR3 spans 15 amino acids. Per the germline V gene, CDR1 is SGHRS and CDR2 is YFSETQ. V was clipped by 0 bases and J by 9 bases, with 16 bases between them. The CDR3 sequence: CASSLGQGTLGEQFF. CDR3 bases: TGCGCCAGCAGCTTGGGCCAGGGTACCCTAGGTGAGCAGTTCTTC. Full variable domain (rest looked up from reference TRBV5-1 and TRBJ2-1): KAGVTQTPRYLIKTRGQQVTLSCSPISGHRSVSWYQQTPGQGLQFLFEYFSETQRNKGNFPGRFSGRQFSNSRSEMNVSTLELGDSALYLCASSLGQGTLGEQFFGPGTRLTVL.

This clone was found a few times. The chain is built from TRBV25-1 and TRBJ2-1; D gene uncertain. This CDR3 is built from 13 residues. Germline V gives CDR1 MGHDK, CDR2 SYGVNS. Trimming took 5 bases from V and 8 from J, leaving 13 bases between them. CDR3 sequence reads: CASSLQAGDEQFF. The CDR3 nucleotides read TGTGCCAGCAGTCTTCAGGCAGGCGATGAGCAGTTCTTC.

Worth noting for this clone: Other DNA sequences in this sample translate to the same CDR3. This chain joins TRBV5-1 and TRBJ1-1; D gene ambiguous. The CDR3 is 14 residues long. V was cut by 0 bases and J by 0 bases, with 6 bases left in between. Germline CDR1 reads SGHRS; CDR2 reads YFSETQ. CDR3 region: CASSLVGMNTEAFF. In nucleotides, the CDR3 is TGCGCCAGCAGCTTGGTAGGGATGAACACTGAAGCTTTCTTT.

Turning to this clone: This same CDR3 is encoded by further DNA sequences in the sample. The rearrangement uses TRBV28 and TRBJ1-4, with 7 bases aligning to TRBD1. Unmatched junction bases numbered 11, after V lost 5 bases and J lost 8 bases. Germline-derived CDR1 and CDR2 are MDHEN and SYDVKM. This CDR3 is built from 15 residues. DNA of the CDR3: TGTGCCAGCAGTCTGGAGGGGGCGTTAGGGGAAAAACTGTTTTTT. It translates to CASSLEGALGEKLFF.

This clone has a single count. The chain uses TRBV9 and TRBJ1-5; D not resolved. Germline V lookup: CDR1 SGDLS, CDR2 YYNGEE. Between the trimmed V and J ends, which lost 2 bases and 4 bases, there was a span of 7 bases. The length of the CDR3 is 13 residues. CDR3 DNA sequence: TGTGCCAGCAGCGTCGGATCGAATCAGCCCCAGCATTTT. This translates into CASSVGSNQPQHF.

This clone was detected a few times. The chain carries TRBV19 and TRBJ1-5; D unclear. The CDR3 loop spans 15 amino acids. Trimming cost V 7 bases and J 5 bases, with 18 bases left between them. CDR1 and CDR2 from the germline V gene are LNHDA and SQIVND (reference sequence). The CDR3: CASTADNGSHQPQHF. The CDR3 region has the DNA TGTGCCAGTACCGCTGACAATGGGTCCCATCAGCCCCAGCATTTT.